This T cell receptor (beta chain) was recorded in a study of blood T cell repertoires in COVID-19. In the study overall: Spain, Italy and the United States supplied samples that represented acute and convalescent COVID-19. PBMCs, B-cell-depleted T cells, or T cells provided the cDNA or gDNA that made up the material.

The CDR3 consists of 15 residues. Per germline, CDR1 LNHNV and CDR2 YYDKDF (reference sequence). Trimming left V 0 bases short and J 4 bases short, with 10 bases between. Per the study methods: Using reference gene primer amplification, nucleated cell counts were estimated. The table came from immunoSEQ multiplex PCR; TCRdb's copy has only in-frame clones and leaves some out. V, J and clone size are taken as reported in that table, and D and trimming were inferred from the DNA itself. The sample lists roughly 230,000 clones, approximately 81% seen once, with approximately 4% in the top ten. The sample taken for sequencing was peripheral blood. The chain links TRBV15 to TRBJ1-3, with D maybe TRBD1 (6 bases). The receptor was derived from an elderly woman with acute or convalescent COVID-19. In DNA form, the CDR3 reads TGTGCCACCAGCAGAGATCCAGGGGAGGGAAACACCATATATTTT. Amino acid sequence: CATSRDPGEGNTIYF.